These 26 T cell receptor beta chains originate from one sample sequenced in a study of shared clonotypes between healthy human individuals. Sequenced by immunoSEQ multiplex PCR; TCRdb stores in-frame clones only, minus some. In the table there are about 95,000 clones, around 67% of which are singletons. Sequencing was performed on memory CD8+ T cells sorted from blood. Subset meaning: CD45RO+ cells pooled with CCR7-negative TemRA cells. The receptor set was obtained from a young man in good health.

The chain recombines TRBV29-1 with TRBJ2-1; no firm D call. The CDR3 spans 10 residues. Germline values: CDR1 SQVTM, CDR2 ANQGSEA. Trimming took 4 bases from V and 5 from J, leaving 3 bases between them. CDR3 in amino acids: CSVGDNEQFF. Written as DNA, the CDR3 is TGCAGCGTTGGTGACAATGAGCAGTTCTTC.

This chain connects TRBV5-6 to TRBJ2-2; tentatively, D is TRBD1 (5 bases). Germline CDR1 is SGHDT and CDR2 is YYEEEE. Trimming took off 1 base at V and 2 bases at J, with 9 bases between the two ends. The CDR3 consists of 15 residues. CDR3 loop: CASSLIRVNTGELFF. The CDR3 DNA follows: TGTGCCAGCAGCTTGATCAGGGTTAACACCGGGGAGCTGTTTTTT. Drawing the rest from reference TRBV5-6 and TRBJ2-2, the complete variable domain is DAGVTQSPTHLIKTRGQQVTLRCSPKSGHDTVSWYQQALGQGPQFIFQYYEEEERQRGNFPDRFSGHQFPNYSSELNVNALLLGDSALYLCASSLIRVNTGELFFGEGSRLTVL.

The CDR3 bases are TGTGCCAGCAGCGTAGGGACTAGCGCGCCGGAGATTGAGGGTAATGCCAAAAACATTCAGTACTTC. Encoded protein: CASSVGTSAPEIEGNAKNIQYF. V usage is TRBV9 and J usage is TRBJ2-4; 9 bases line up with TRBD2. The CDR3 loop spans 22 amino acids. Germline values: CDR1 SGDLS, CDR2 YYNGEE. Trimming took 0 bases from V and 1 from J; bases not matched to a gene: 20.

The chain joins TRBV7-9 to TRBJ1-2, with TRBD1 matching 9 bases. Germline trimming cut 7 bases from V and 5 bases from J; bases unmatched to any gene: 11. The CDR3 extends over 15 amino acids. Germline V gene data show CDR1 as SEHNR and CDR2 as FQNEAQ (reference sequence). The CDR3 DNA reads TGTGCCAGCATCCGAGGGACAGGGACTCTTTATGGCTACACCTTC. This sequence encodes CASIRGTGTLYGYTF.

A single count supports this clone. The V and J genes are TRBV27 and TRBJ2-1, with a weak D call TRBD1 (6 bases). The CDR3 spans 13 residues. CDR1 MNHEY and CDR2 SMNVEV come from the germline V gene (reference sequence). The V gene lost 0 bases and the J gene lost 10 bases, with 10 bases spanning the gap. CDR3 region: CASSLSQGREQFF. CDR3 DNA sequence: TGTGCCAGCAGTTTATCACAGGGCCGAGAGCAGTTCTTC.

The chain is built from TRBV29-1 and TRBJ2-1; possibly TRBD2 for D (5 bases). The CDR3 spans 12 residues. Germline V lookup: CDR1 SQVTM, CDR2 ANQGSEA. V lost 0 bases and J 8 bases, leaving 8 bases between the germline ends. DNA of the CDR3: TGCAGCGTTGAAGAGGGCGGGTATGAGCAGTTCTTC. This encodes CSVEEGGYEQFF.

This chain joins TRBV4-3 and TRBJ2-3; D is perhaps TRBD2 (5 bases). The V gene lost 1 base and the J gene lost 5 bases, with 10 bases spanning the gap. The CDR3 length is 14 residues. Germline CDR1 is LGHNA and CDR2 is YSLEER. CDR3 protein: CASSQGGPVDTQYF. CDR3 nucleotide sequence: TGCGCCAGCAGCCAAGGCGGGCCGGTAGATACGCAGTATTTT.

V gene TRBV6-6 combines with J gene TRBJ2-6; D may be TRBD2 (6 bases). With 7 bases removed from V and 0 bases from J, the gap between germline ends came to 7 bases. Germline-derived CDR1 and CDR2 are MNHNY and SVGAGI (reference sequence). This CDR3 is 14 amino acids long. The DNA for the CDR3 is TGTGCCAGCACGGGGGTCTCTGGGGCCAACGTCCTGACTTTC. Its protein product is CASTGVSGANVLTF.

The rearrangement links TRBV7-9 to TRBJ1-1; D might be TRBD1 (6 bases). Germline lookup yields CDR1 SEHNR and CDR2 FQNEAQ (reference sequence). With 6 bases removed from V and 7 bases from J, the gap between germline ends came to 18 bases. This CDR3 is 14 amino acids long. The CDR3 loop reads CASSSTGSDIEAFF. The DNA of the CDR3 is TGTGCCAGCAGTTCTACAGGGTCCGACATTGAAGCTTTCTTT.

In DNA, the CDR3 is TGTGCCAGCACCGCCCAGGGCACCATCTCTGGAAACACCATATATTTT. It codes for CASTAQGTISGNTIYF. This chain joins TRBV9 and TRBJ1-3; D perhaps matches TRBD1 (5 bases). The ends were cut back, 6 bases at V and 0 bases at J, with 16 bases in the middle. Germline-derived CDR1 and CDR2 are SGDLS and YYNGEE. The CDR3 is made up of 16 amino acids.

This clone was detected a few times. The CDR3 region has the DNA TGTGCCAGCAGTGACGGGACTAGCGGGTTCAATGAGCAGTTCTTC. It translates to CASSDGTSGFNEQFF. The chain couples TRBV6-4 to TRBJ2-1, with 12 bases that match TRBD2. J was trimmed by 6 bases and V by 2 bases; bases with no gene match: 2. CDR1 is MRHNA and CDR2 is SNTAGT in the germline V gene. This CDR3 is 15 amino acids long.

The rearrangement links TRBV30 to TRBJ1-1; unclear D gene. The CDR3 is made up of 13 amino acids. Trimming took off 5 bases at V and 0 bases at J, with 10 bases between the two ends. The germline V gene has CDR1 GTSNPN and CDR2 SVGIG (reference sequence). The CDR3, as DNA: TGTGCCTGGGGGAACAACATGAACACTGAAGCTTTCTTT. It specifies CAWGNNMNTEAFF. The whole variable domain, remainder taken from reference TRBV30 and TRBJ1-1, is SQTIHQWPATLVQPVGSPLSLECTVEGTSNPNLYWYRQAAGRGLQLLFYSVGIGQISSEVPQNLSASRPQDRQFILSSKKLLLSDSGFYLCAWGNNMNTEAFFGQGTRLTVV.

The chain recombines TRBV5-1 with TRBJ2-1, with 8 bases that match TRBD1. Germline assignment: CDR1 SGHRS and CDR2 YFSETQ. The CDR3 covers 18 residues. The J segment lost 6 bases and the V segment lost 0 bases, leaving 14 bases of the junction unmatched. CDR3 sequence: CASSLDPDRAYPGNEQFF. In nucleotides, the CDR3 is TGCGCCAGCAGCTTGGACCCGGACAGGGCTTACCCGGGCAATGAGCAGTTCTTC.

This clone was seen repeatedly, ten times or more. V gene TRBV14 combines with J gene TRBJ2-1, with unresolved D. Germline V gene lookup returns CDR1 SGHDN and CDR2 FVKESK. The V end lost 1 base, the J end lost 7 bases, and 8 bases lay between the germline ends. The CDR3 contains 13 residues. The CDR3 sequence is CASSQGSPNEQFF. The CDR3, as DNA: TGTGCCAGCAGCCAAGGCAGTCCTAATGAGCAGTTCTTC.

The table lists this clone with many counts. The chain links TRBV5-6 to TRBJ1-4; D is unresolved. The V gene's germline CDR1 is SGHDT and CDR2 YYEEEE. Trimming took 1 base from V and 4 from J, leaving 14 bases between them. The CDR3 length is 16 residues. In DNA, the CDR3 is TGTGCCAGCAGCTTGTCCGTAGGGCGGGGTAATGAAAAACTGTTTTTT. Translating it yields CASSLSVGRGNEKLFF.

This chain uses TRBV11-2 with TRBJ2-1, with TRBD1 matching over 9 bases. The CDR3 runs 15 residues. The germline V gene encodes CDR1 SGHAT and CDR2 FQNNGV. The ends lost 5 bases at V and 8 bases at J; junction bases unmatched: 10. CDR3 coding DNA: TGTGCCAGCAGCCCGGGGACAGGGACCGGCGATGAGCAGTTCTTC. It is translated as CASSPGTGTGDEQFF.

The rearrangement joins TRBV7-2 to TRBJ2-7; D is unresolved. With 1 base removed from V and 0 bases from J, the gap between germline ends came to 4 bases. Per the germline V gene, CDR1 is SGHTA and CDR2 is FQGNSA. This CDR3 region has 13 residues. Written as DNA, the CDR3 is TGTGCCAGCAGCTTAGTGTCCTCCTACGAGCAGTACTTC. Translating gives CASSLVSSYEQYF.

V and J are TRBV6-1 and TRBJ2-1; TRBD1 agrees at 7 bases. The J segment lost 7 bases and the V segment lost 6 bases, leaving 12 bases of the junction unmatched. This CDR3 region has 15 residues. Germline assignment: CDR1 MNHNS and CDR2 SASEGT. The CDR3 is CASSERGQFDNEQFF. The CDR3 DNA is TGTGCCAGCAGCGAAAGGGGACAGTTCGATAATGAGCAGTTCTTC.

The chain combines TRBV15 with TRBJ2-1; TRBD2 aligns across 8 bases. CDR1 and CDR2 (germline): LNHNV, YYDKDF (reference sequence). The length of the CDR3 is 16 residues. The V segment lost 0 bases and the J segment 3 bases; nucleotides outside the gene matches: 4. CDR3 in amino acids: CATSRDLTSGYNEQFF. The CDR3 nucleotides read TGTGCCACCAGCAGAGATCTTACTAGCGGCTACAATGAGCAGTTCTTC.

This clone came up once. The chain uses TRBV11-1 and TRBJ2-5, with 9 bases lining up with TRBD1. V trimming: 5 bases; J trimming: 4 bases; junction bases outside the gene matches: 11. Germline CDR1 SGHAT, CDR2 FQDESV (reference sequence). The CDR3 is made up of 16 amino acids. The CDR3, as DNA: TGTGCCAGCAGCGCAGGGACAGGGTTTCCTACAGAGACCCAGTACTTC. Amino acids: CASSAGTGFPTETQYF.

This clone appeared a few times. The chain is built from TRBV29-1 and TRBJ2-1, with D possibly matching TRBD1 (6 bases). The germline V and J ends were trimmed by 0 bases and 5 bases, with 14 bases remaining between them. The CDR3 contains 15 residues. Germline assignment: CDR1 SQVTM and CDR2 ANQGSEA. CDR3 residues: CSVEDNDRTHNEQFF. The CDR3 DNA reads as TGCAGCGTTGAAGACAATGACAGGACCCACAATGAGCAGTTCTTC.

The gene calls are TRBV14 and TRBJ2-5; D gene unclear. Germline V gene lookup returns CDR1 SGHDN and CDR2 FVKESK. This CDR3 has 15 amino acids. V lost 4 bases and J 2 bases, leaving 14 bases between the germline ends. The CDR3 region is CASSPWALGQETQYF. The CDR3 bases are TGTGCCAGCAGCCCCTGGGCCCTAGGACAAGAGACCCAGTACTTC.

The V and J genes are TRBV7-2 and TRBJ2-5, with 7 bases matching TRBD1. Germline trimming cut 0 bases from V and 5 bases from J; bases unmatched to any gene: 3. From germline, CDR1 is SGHTA and CDR2 FQGNSA. CDR3 length equals 14 residues. CDR3 sequence reads: CASSLAGGGETQYF. The CDR3 DNA follows: TGTGCCAGCAGCTTAGCAGGGGGCGGGGAGACCCAGTACTTC.

The chain carries TRBV27 and TRBJ2-7; TRBD2 agrees at 9 bases. Germline V gives CDR1 MNHEY, CDR2 SMNVEV (reference sequence). J was trimmed by 3 bases and V by 5 bases; bases with no gene match: 11. The CDR3 runs to 16 residues. For the CDR3, the DNA is TGTGCCAGCAGTCCTCCCGGGACTAGCTACTTCTACGAGCAGTACTTC. This translates into CASSPPGTSYFYEQYF.

V usage is TRBV7-6 and J usage is TRBJ2-3, with TRBD2 matching over 7 bases. Per the germline V gene, CDR1 is SGHVS and CDR2 is FNYEAQ. With 2 bases clipped from V and 3 bases from J, the junction kept 8 bases outside the gene matches. The CDR3 loop spans 16 amino acids. CDR3 sequence (DNA): TGTGCCAGCAGCTTATCGTTGGCGGGAGCTACAGATACGCAGTATTTT. This gives the protein CASSLSLAGATDTQYF.

With respect to this clone: A much larger clone differs from this one at a single base, so this may be a read error. This chain links TRBV7-2 with TRBJ2-7; D call uncertain. The germline V and J ends were trimmed by 5 bases and 3 bases, with 5 bases remaining between them. The CDR3 sequence is 11 residues long. The germline V gene encodes CDR1 SGHTA and CDR2 FQGNSA. CDR3 loop: CASSDNYEQYF. Written as DNA, the CDR3 is TGTGCCAGCAGCGACAACTACGAGCAGTACTTC.